This T cell receptor (beta chain) was recorded in a study of T cells in Graves' hyperthyroidism and ophthalmopathy. This clonotype was observed at least ten times. Amplification of TCR beta CDR3 regions was performed using RNA transcripts as template. RT-PCR in the first round (using the HTBI primer set) targeted the TCR CDR3. TCRdb passed the multiplex PCR reads through MiXCR, listing each CDR3 protein once. The sample lists 270,000 or so distinct CDR3 sequences; roughly 15% were seen once. Sequenced input: blood. This TCR derives from a woman aged 50 to 65 with Graves' hyperthyroidism that later progressed to Graves' ophthalmopathy.

CDR3 DNA: TGTGCCAGCAGTTTCCCCCCGGGGGACACTGGAAACACCATATATTTT. This encodes CASSFPPGDTGNTIYF. The gene calls are TRBV28 and TRBJ1-3; possibly TRBD1 for D (6 bases). The V end was cut by 3 bases, the J end by 2 bases, with 14 bases between. Germline V gene data show CDR1 as MDHEN and CDR2 as SYDVKM. The CDR3 is made up of 16 amino acids. The entire variable domain, with the rest obtained from reference TRBV28 and TRBJ1-3, is as follows: DVKVTQSSRYLVKRTGEKVFLECVQDMDHENMFWYRQDPGLGLRLIYFSYDVKMKEKGDIPEGYSVSREKKERFSLILESASTNQTSMYLCASSFPPGDTGNTIYFGEGSWLTVV.